This T cell receptor (beta chain) was captured by sequencing in a study of blood T cells in healthy people across ages. The authors extracted at least 5 micrograms of total RNA per sample. The CDR3 length is 16 residues. CDR1 and CDR2 from the germline V gene are MGHRA and YSYEKL. Germline trimming cut 0 bases from V and 5 bases from J; bases unmatched to any gene: 4. Primers used in a second PCR of about 7 to 12 cycles were a sample-barcoded 5' primer and a J-beta primer mix. One entry per CDR3 protein, called by TCRdb with MiXCR from the 5' RACE reads. The sample holds under 700,000 distinct CDR3 sequences; 24% are singletons and the top ten take around 10%. The sample was also linked to a second study, of T cells of mothers and their children. From that second work: Samples were obtained from a few healthy Caucasian mothers and their six children. Added by the second PCR's M1S primer were sample barcodes and 2-4 random nucleotides. Related pairs of mothers and children showed slightly higher, non-significant overlap versus unrelated pairs.

Source material: blood. This sequence originates from a boy between 10 and 17 years old in good health. The genes are TRBV4-1 and TRBJ2-1; 10 nucleotides agree with TRBD2. CDR3 nucleotide sequence: TGCGCCAGCAGCCAAGATTCAGCGGGGGGGCACAATGAGCAGTTCTTC. Its protein product is CASSQDSAGGHNEQFF.